This TCR beta chain derives from a study of blood T cell repertoires in COVID-19. Study background: The origin of the acute and convalescent COVID-19 samples was the United States, Italy and Spain. From T cells, B-cell-depleted T cells, or PBMCs came the material, which was cDNA or gDNA.

CDR3 length equals 17 residues. Germline CDR1 and CDR2: SGHRS and YFSETQ. Trimming shortened V by 0 bases and J by 0 bases, and 13 bases separated the two germline ends. TCRdb's copy holds only in-frame clones and misses some; the assay was immunoSEQ multiplex PCR. The sample holds 90,000 to 150,000 clones, approximately 90% seen once. Sequencing was done on a sample of peripheral blood. The TCR comes from a woman between 45 and 60 years old with acute or convalescent COVID-19. V usage is TRBV5-1 and J usage is TRBJ1-3; TRBD1 might be the D (6 bases). In DNA, the CDR3 is TGCGCCAGCAGCTTGGGAGGGGGTCACTACTCTGGAAACACCATATATTTT. Protein: CASSLGGGHYSGNTIYF.